The entry below describes one T cell receptor (beta chain). One end of the junction varies from germline; a read error may be responsible. This entry is derived from a study of shared T cell receptors in the human thymus. Germline V gene data show CDR1 as MNHNS and CDR2 as SASEGT. The CDR3 sequence is 20 residues long. Sequenced by immunoSEQ multiplex PCR; TCRdb stores in-frame clones only, minus some. The repertoire has more than 550,000 clones, 70% to 90% of them found once; the top ten carry more than 0.009%. These data were also filed under a second study, of human thymus T cells.

The source material was thymocytes. This clonotype was sampled from a boy in the first two years of life with a congenital heart defect. The chain links TRBV6-1 to TRBJ1-5; D may be TRBD1 (5 bases). The CDR3 region is CARSEAGGVYRDWGNQPQHF. Here the CDR3 DNA reads TGTGCCCGCAGTGAAGCCGGGGGGGTTTACCGGGACTGGGGCAATCAGCCCCAGCATTTT.